This record covers a single TCR beta chain. The record originates from a study of control samples from healthy donors and cancer patients. Per germline, CDR1 MNHEY and CDR2 SVGAGI. The CDR3 has 12 amino acids. The V gene lost 7 bases and the J gene lost 4 bases, with 10 bases spanning the gap. Sequencing used immunoSEQ multiplex PCR; TCRdb keeps in-frame clones, though not all of them. Among 63,000 or so clones, 84% were seen once, and the ten largest hold 25% to 35%. The receptor's source is a man aged 50-59 years in good health. The specimen was blood. The chain uses TRBV6-5 and TRBJ1-1; D may be TRBD1 (6 bases). The CDR3 nucleotides read TGTGCCAGCACAGGGGTGAGCACTGAAGCTTTCTTT. Encoded protein: CASTGVSTEAFF.